Only a few counts were recorded for the clone carrying this TCR beta chain. Its specificity is not known. The data were obtained in a study of cytomegalovirus exposure and HLA in healthy donors. Study-wide results and limits: Reportedly, fewer N-insertions than the approximately 700-donor mean appeared in an Asian-associated ancestry cluster in a later analysis.

60 Vbeta and 13 Jbeta primers were used in PCR. Method: immunoSEQ multiplex PCR; TCRdb's copy keeps in-frame clones and lacks some. The profile covers 150,000 to 200,000 clones, with around 75% appearing a single time and 0.39% taken by the ten largest. While unrecorded immune exposures were likely, the donors were nominally healthy when sampled. Source material: PBMCs. This TCR was recovered from a male donor in good health and CMV-seropositive.

CDR3 amino acids: CASSRRQGTSYEQYF. The CDR3 nucleotides read TGTGCCAGCAGCCGTAGACAGGGAACCTCCTACGAGCAGTACTTC. The rearrangement uses TRBV5-6 and TRBJ2-7, with 7 bases matching TRBD1. The CDR3 is made up of 15 amino acids. V gave up 4 bases and J gave up 0 bases; unmatched junction bases: 7. CDR1 is SGHDT and CDR2 is YYEEEE in the germline V gene.